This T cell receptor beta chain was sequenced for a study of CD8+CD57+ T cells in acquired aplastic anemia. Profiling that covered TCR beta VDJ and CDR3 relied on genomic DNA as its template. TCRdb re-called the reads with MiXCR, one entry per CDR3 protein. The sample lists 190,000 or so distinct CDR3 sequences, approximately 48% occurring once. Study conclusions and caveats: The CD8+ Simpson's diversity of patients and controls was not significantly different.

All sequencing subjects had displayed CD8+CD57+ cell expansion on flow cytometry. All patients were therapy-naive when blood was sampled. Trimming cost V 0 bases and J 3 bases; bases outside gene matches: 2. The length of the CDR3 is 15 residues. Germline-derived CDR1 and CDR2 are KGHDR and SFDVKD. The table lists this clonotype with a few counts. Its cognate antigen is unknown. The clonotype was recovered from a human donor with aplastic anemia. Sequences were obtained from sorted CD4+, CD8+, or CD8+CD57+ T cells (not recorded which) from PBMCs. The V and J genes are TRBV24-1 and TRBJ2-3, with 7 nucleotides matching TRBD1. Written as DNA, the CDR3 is TGTGCCACCAGTGATTTGAAGGGGGCAACAGATACGCAGTATTTT. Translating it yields CATSDLKGATDTQYF.